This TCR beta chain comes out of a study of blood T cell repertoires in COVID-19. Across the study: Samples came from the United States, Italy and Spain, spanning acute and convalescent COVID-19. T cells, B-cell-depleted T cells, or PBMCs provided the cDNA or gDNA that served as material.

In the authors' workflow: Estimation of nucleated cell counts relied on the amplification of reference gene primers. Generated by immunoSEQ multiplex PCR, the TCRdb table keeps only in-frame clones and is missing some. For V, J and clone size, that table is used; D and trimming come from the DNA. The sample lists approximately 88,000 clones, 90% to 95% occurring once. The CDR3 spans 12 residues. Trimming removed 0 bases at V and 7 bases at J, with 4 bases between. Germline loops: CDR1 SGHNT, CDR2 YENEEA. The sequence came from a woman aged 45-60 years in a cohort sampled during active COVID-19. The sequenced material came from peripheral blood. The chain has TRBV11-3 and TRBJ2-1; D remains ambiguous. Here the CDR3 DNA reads TGTGCCAGCAGCTTAGACGGGAATGAGCAGTTCTTC. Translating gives CASSLDGNEQFF.